The 3 T cell receptor beta chains below all came from one sample that was sequenced in a study of beta chain features in type 1 diabetes. The study reverse transcribed the entire isolated RNA, so it sequenced expressed TCRB transcripts. Repertoires were generated with immunoSEQ multiplex PCR, while TCRdb's copy carries only in-frame clones and drops some. Here the sample spans hundreds of thousands of clones, around a sixth being singletons. Sequenced input: naive CD4+ T cells from blood. The receptors originated from a man between 18 and 35 years old in good health.

This clone was detected a few times. The chain combines TRBV18 with TRBJ1-2; no clear D gene. CDR3 size: 15 residues. The V gene lost 2 bases and the J gene lost 5 bases, with 15 bases spanning the gap. Germline values: CDR1 KGHSH, CDR2 LQKENI. The CDR3 is CASSPISAGNYGYTF. In DNA, the CDR3 is TGTGCCAGCTCACCAATCTCCGCGGGGAATTATGGCTACACCTTC.

This clone has just a few counts. The chain couples TRBV7-2 to TRBJ1-3; no firm D call. Per the germline V gene, CDR1 is SGHTA and CDR2 is FQGNSA. Trimming cost V 1 base and J 4 bases, with 11 bases left between them. The CDR3 is made up of 15 amino acids. This chain's CDR3 is CASSLGQVGGNTIYF. CDR3 DNA sequence: TGTGCCAGCAGCTTAGGTCAGGTTGGCGGAAACACCATATATTTT.

The rearrangement joins TRBV18 to TRBJ1-1; D is uncertain. The V gene lost 3 bases and the J gene lost 0 bases, with 11 bases spanning the gap. The CDR3 contains 15 residues. Germline values: CDR1 KGHSH, CDR2 LQKENI. In nucleotides, the CDR3 is TGTGCCAGCTCACCTAGCCAAGGGTTGAACACTGAAGCTTTCTTT. As protein: CASSPSQGLNTEAFF.